This T cell receptor (beta chain) comes out of a study of vaccination effects on CD4 cells after COVID-19. Study-wide context: Of the BNT162b2 and mRNA-1273 vaccines, participants received two doses of one or the other. Study outcomes and limitations: Healthy vaccinees' vaccine-induced clones included only 1 of 255 cross-reacting with common cold coronaviruses.

The ViraFEST assay expanded antigen-specific CD4+ T cells with viral peptide pools before sequencing. Subsequent to less than twelve days of culture, CD4+ T cells were isolated. All vaccine recipients tested negative for nucleocapsid antibodies and had never contracted SARS-CoV-2 infection. IL-2 at 9.5 to 10 IU/ml and peptides at around 10 ug/ml were added to cultured PBMC, a few million per well. The authors exchanged half the medium for IL-2 medium on days 3 and 7. Some clones are missing from TCRdb's copy, which holds only in-frame ones; the method was immunoSEQ multiplex PCR. The sample records roughly 27,000 clones, 72% being singletons. On this clone itself: As yet, its antigen is unknown.

The length of the CDR3 is 16 residues. CDR1 and CDR2 from the germline V gene are SEHNR and FQNEAQ (reference sequence). V shed 0 bases and J 4 bases; nucleotides not matched to a gene: 4. This sample comprised CD4+ T cells from PBMCs cultured with SARS-CoV-2 spike peptides, obtained before COVID-19 vaccination. The chain links TRBV7-9 to TRBJ2-1, with 9 bases matching TRBD2. This sequence was found in a human donor who received a COVID-19 vaccine. CDR3 residues: CASSLAASGIYNEQFF. CDR3 sequence (DNA): TGTGCCAGCAGCTTAGCGGCTAGCGGGATATACAATGAGCAGTTCTTC.